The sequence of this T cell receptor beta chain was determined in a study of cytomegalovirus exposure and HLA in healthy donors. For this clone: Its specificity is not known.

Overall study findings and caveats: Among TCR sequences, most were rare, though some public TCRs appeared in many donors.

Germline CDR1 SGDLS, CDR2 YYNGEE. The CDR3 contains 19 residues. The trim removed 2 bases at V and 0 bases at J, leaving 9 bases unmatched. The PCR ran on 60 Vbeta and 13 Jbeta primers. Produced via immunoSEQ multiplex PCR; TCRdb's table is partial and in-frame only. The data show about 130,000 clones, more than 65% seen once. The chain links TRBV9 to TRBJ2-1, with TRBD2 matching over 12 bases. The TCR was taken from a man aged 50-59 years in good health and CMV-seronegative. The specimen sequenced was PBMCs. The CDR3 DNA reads TGTGCCAGCAGCGTCCAGGGACTAGCGGGTATAAGCTCCTACAATGAGCAGTTCTTC. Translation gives CASSVQGLAGISSYNEQFF.